Listed below are T cell receptor beta chains from one sample, sequenced in a study of T cell repertoires in aging, cancer and after chemotherapy. A single record per CDR3 protein comes from TCRdb applying MiXCR to the multiplex PCR reads. The sample shows 8,400 or so distinct CDR3 sequences, roughly half of them seen only once. The sequenced sample was blood. Source of these receptors: a human donor in good health. CDR3s include the opening cysteine and the closing phenylalanine or tryptophan. Only part of the rows carry a size: once, few, many, or a class if the clone is expanded.

v_call: TRBV6-1
j_call: TRBJ2-1
clone_size: .
cdr3_aa: CASSSGQGLNNEQFF

v_call: TRBV5-5
j_call: TRBJ1-4
clone_size: once
cdr3_aa: CASSFLTTNEKLFF

v_call: TRBV19
j_call: TRBJ1-4
clone_size: few
cdr3_aa: CASKGQGREKLFF

v_call: TRBV12-3/TRBV12-4
j_call: TRBJ1-1
clone_size: .
cdr3_aa: CASIGAEAFF

v_call: TRBV29-1
j_call: TRBJ2-1
clone_size: .
cdr3_aa: CSVAGLAGGPANEQFF

v_call: TRBV6-2/TRBV6-3
j_call: TRBJ1-6
clone_size: .
cdr3_aa: CASSEATAINSPLHF

v_call: TRBV5-1
j_call: TRBJ2-5
clone_size: .
cdr3_aa: CASSLGTRGGQETQYF

v_call: TRBV19
j_call: TRBJ2-4
clone_size: .
cdr3_aa: CASSPPGGEGSIQYF

v_call: TRBV24-1
j_call: TRBJ1-2
clone_size: .
cdr3_aa: CATSDGRYGYTF

v_call: TRBV6-6
j_call: TRBJ1-1
clone_size: .
cdr3_aa: CASSYDRAGTEAFF

v_call: TRBV30
j_call: TRBJ1-2
clone_size: .
cdr3_aa: CAWSVVTVNYGYTF

v_call: TRBV29-1
j_call: TRBJ2-7
clone_size: .
cdr3_aa: CSVETRGQGEQYF

v_call: TRBV6-1
j_call: TRBJ1-5
clone_size: .
cdr3_aa: CASIRESNQPQHF

v_call: TRBV6-6
j_call: TRBJ1-1
clone_size: .
cdr3_aa: CASSYAEDEAFF

v_call: TRBV19
j_call: TRBJ2-2
clone_size: few
cdr3_aa: CASSIPPRDRWPGELFF

v_call: TRBV27
j_call: TRBJ2-3
clone_size: few
cdr3_aa: CASSWDRLPDTQYF

v_call: TRBV30
j_call: TRBJ2-5
clone_size: .
cdr3_aa: CAWSQRGETQYF

v_call: TRBV27
j_call: TRBJ2-1
clone_size: .
cdr3_aa: CASSYSIGWEQFF

v_call: TRBV10-3
j_call: TRBJ2-1
clone_size: .
cdr3_aa: CASSPEAEIYNEQFF

v_call: TRBV5-4
j_call: TRBJ2-1
clone_size: .
cdr3_aa: CASSSHHNEQFF